There are many counts of the clone carrying this T cell receptor beta chain. One entry per CDR3 protein results from TCRdb running MiXCR on the 5' RACE reads. This table has fewer than 40,000 distinct CDR3 sequences, under 8% appearing once. Germline lookup yields CDR1 KGHSH and CDR2 LQKENI. This CDR3 spans 16 amino acids. The J segment lost 7 bases and the V segment lost 5 bases, leaving 13 bases of the junction unmatched. This record belongs to a study of T-cell memory formation after mild COVID-19. Study summary: Among the donors, TCR clusters were largely specific to each donor.

The origin of this receptor is a man aged 18 to 30 who had mild COVID-19 (a few samples of this study predate the infection). Cell type and time point are not known. The source material was PBMCs or a T cell subset sorted from them (not recorded which). This chain uses TRBV18 with TRBJ2-1; TRBD2 aligns across 8 bases. The CDR3, as DNA: TGTGCCAGCTCATCAATAACCGGGGGGGGGACGAATGAGCAGTTCTTC. This gives the protein CASSSITGGGTNEQFF.